This T cell receptor (beta chain) was sequenced during a study of shared clonotypes between healthy human individuals. Whole-study results and caveats: Naive subsets tended to show greater estimated richness than memory subsets.

At the deep level, the assay was run. Assay: immunoSEQ multiplex PCR; the TCRdb copy retains only in-frame clones and omits some. The table includes about 690,000 clones, about 90% detected once. This clone has a handful of counts. Its matching antigen is unknown. Donation came from healthy HIV-negative adults that had no recent acute infections or vaccinations. This CDR3 has 12 residues. The ends were cut back, 8 bases at V and 3 bases at J, with 11 bases in the middle. Germline CDR1 is MNHNS and CDR2 is SASEGT. The receptor was isolated from a man aged 18 to 30 in good health. Some clones in this sample may be carry-over from other donors' samples. The chain is built from TRBV6-1 and TRBJ2-7; D uncertain. The specimen was memory CD8+ T cells from PBMCs. Specified subset: CD45RO+ cells pooled with CCR7-negative TemRA cells. In nucleotides, the CDR3 is TGTGCCAGCGGGGAAGAACACTACGAGCAGTACTTC. Its protein product is CASGEEHYEQYF.